Below are 20 T cell receptor beta chains sequenced from a single sample in a study of cytomegalovirus exposure and HLA in healthy donors. Assay: immunoSEQ multiplex PCR; the TCRdb copy retains only in-frame clones and omits some. The top ten hold over 0.7% of the sample, which has roughly 300,000 clones, 88% seen once. Source material: PBMCs. These receptors came from a woman aged 18-35 years in good health and CMV-seronegative.

The chain employs TRBV19 and TRBJ1-2; the match to TRBD1 covers 10 bases. The germline gives CDR1 LNHDA, CDR2 SQIVND (reference sequence). V was clipped by 4 bases and J by 3 bases; unmatched bases: 5. The CDR3 consists of 15 residues. The CDR3 is CASSTGQGMHYGYTF. The CDR3 nucleotides are TGTGCCAGTAGTACGGGACAGGGGATGCACTATGGCTACACCTTC.

CDR3 loop: CANKGTPTYGYTF. The CDR3 nucleotides are TGTGCCAACAAGGGGACACCGACCTATGGCTACACCTTC. V gene TRBV19 combines with J gene TRBJ1-2; D may be TRBD1 (6 bases). Germline V gene data show CDR1 as LNHDA and CDR2 as SQIVND (reference sequence). Deletions cut 10 bases from V and 4 bases from J, with 16 bases between. This CDR3 has 13 amino acids.

This chain uses TRBV5-1 with TRBJ1-6; D may be TRBD1 (5 bases). Trimming shortened V by 4 bases and J by 8 bases, and 16 bases separated the two germline ends. The CDR3 sequence is 15 residues long. Germline CDR1 reads SGHRS; CDR2 reads YFSETQ. The CDR3 DNA sequence: TGCGCCAGCAGCGTGGTTTTGGGGCCGGATTCACCCCTCCACTTT. Encoded protein: CASSVVLGPDSPLHF.

The chain employs TRBV9 and TRBJ1-2; D remains ambiguous. Trimming pared 0 bases from V and 8 bases from J, leaving 14 bases between. Looked up from germline, CDR1 is SGDLS and CDR2 is YYNGEE. The CDR3 spans 14 residues. CDR3 sequence: CASSVEAAAKGYTF. The CDR3, as DNA: TGTGCCAGCAGCGTAGAAGCGGCGGCCAAGGGCTACACCTTC.

J is TRBJ2-7 and V is TRBV7-2, with 11 bases lining up with TRBD2. Germline CDR1 reads SGHTA; CDR2 reads FQGNSA. The CDR3 consists of 15 residues. The V segment lost 2 bases and the J segment 5 bases; nucleotides outside the gene matches: 5. In DNA, the CDR3 is TGTGCCAGCAGCTTACAAACTAGCGGGAGTGACGAGCAGTACTTC. This translates into CASSLQTSGSDEQYF.

The chain recombines TRBV28 with TRBJ1-2; no clear D gene. Germline-derived CDR1 and CDR2 are MDHEN and SYDVKM. CDR3 size: 13 residues. The V end lost 6 bases, the J end lost 5 bases, and 13 bases lay between the germline ends. DNA of the CDR3: TGTGCCAGCAGCCAACAGTCACCTTATGGCTACACCTTC. It yields the protein CASSQQSPYGYTF.

The rearrangement links TRBV18 to TRBJ1-3; D remains ambiguous. Germline CDR1 and CDR2: KGHSH and LQKENI. The V end lost 2 bases, the J end lost 2 bases, and 7 bases lay between the germline ends. The CDR3 has 14 amino acids. The CDR3 sequence: CASSPGQAGNTIYF. For the CDR3, the DNA is TGTGCCAGCTCACCAGGTCAGGCTGGAAACACCATATATTTT.

V and J are TRBV4-3 and TRBJ1-4, with 9 nucleotides matching TRBD1. The CDR3 consists of 16 residues. After removal of 4 bases from V and 2 bases from J, the junction contained 5 bases not matched to a gene. The germline CDR1 and CDR2 sequences are LGHNA and YSLEER. The CDR3 protein is CASSPRDRVTNEKLFF. The CDR3 region has the DNA TGCGCCAGCAGCCCCCGGGACAGGGTGACTAATGAAAAACTGTTTTTT.

The chain combines TRBV4-2 with TRBJ2-1, with D perhaps matching TRBD2 (5 bases). This CDR3 is built from 15 residues. V was shortened by 1 base and J by 4 bases, with 11 bases between the two germline ends. CDR1 LGHNA and CDR2 YNFKEQ come from the germline V gene. CDR3 coding DNA: TGTGCCAGCAGCCAAGTGGAGACGGGATACAATGAGCAGTTCTTC. Translating it yields CASSQVETGYNEQFF.

The rearrangement links TRBV7-3 to TRBJ2-2, with TRBD2 as a possible D gene (5 bases). CDR1 and CDR2 (germline): SGHTA, FQGTGA. The V gene lost 3 bases and the J gene lost 6 bases, with 20 bases spanning the gap. The CDR3 runs to 17 residues. The CDR3 loop reads CASSFPGRDRWAGELFF. CDR3 DNA sequence: TGTGCCAGCAGCTTTCCCGGACGGGATAGATGGGCCGGGGAGCTGTTTTTT. Complete variable domain (other parts from reference TRBV7-3 and TRBJ2-2): GAGVSQTPSNKVTEKGKYVELRCDPISGHTALYWYRQSLGQGPEFLIYFQGTGAADDSGLPNDRFFAVRPEGSVSTLKIQRTERGDSAVYLCASSFPGRDRWAGELFFGEGSRLTVL.

This chain joins TRBV28 and TRBJ1-5; no definite D call. Germline-derived CDR1 and CDR2 are MDHEN and SYDVKM. The CDR3 sequence is 12 residues long. V lost 5 bases, J lost 4 bases, and 6 bases lay in between. The CDR3 coding sequence is TGTGCCAGCAGTGTACTAAATCAGCCCCAGCATTTT. As protein: CASSVLNQPQHF.

V is TRBV7-2 and J is TRBJ2-7; 8 nucleotides agree with TRBD1. Germline CDR1 is SGHTA and CDR2 is FQGNSA. There are 14 residues in the CDR3. Trimming took 3 bases from V and 5 from J; bases not matched to a gene: 6. The chain's CDR3 is CASSFIDRGNEQYF. In DNA form, the CDR3 reads TGTGCCAGCAGCTTTATTGACAGGGGTAACGAGCAGTACTTC.

The chain joins TRBV5-1 to TRBJ2-3; 14 nucleotides agree with TRBD2. V trimming: 2 bases; J trimming: 0 bases; junction bases outside the gene matches: 14. CDR3 length equals 21 residues. The germline V gene encodes CDR1 SGHRS and CDR2 YFSETQ. The CDR3 spells CASSFPPSGTSGSGSTDTQYF. The CDR3 DNA reads as TGCGCCAGCAGCTTCCCTCCATCCGGGACTAGCGGGAGCGGGAGCACAGATACGCAGTATTTT.

The chain employs TRBV15 and TRBJ2-3, with D perhaps matching TRBD2 (6 bases). Per germline, CDR1 LNHNV and CDR2 YYDKDF (reference sequence). Trimming took 7 bases from V and 5 from J, leaving 13 bases between them. CDR3 size: 13 residues. The DNA of the CDR3 is TGTGCCACCACGGGAGCTGGGGTAGATACGCAGTATTTT. Amino acid sequence: CATTGAGVDTQYF. The full variable domain, completed using reference TRBV15 and TRBJ2-3, is DAMVIQNPRYQVTQFGKPVTLSCSQTLNHNVMYWYQQKSSQAPKLLFHYYDKDFNNEADTPDNFQSRRPNTSFCFLDIRSPGLGDTAMYLCATTGAGVDTQYFGPGTRLTVL.

The chain carries TRBV6-1 and TRBJ2-1; maybe TRBD1 (5 bases). Trimming stripped 6 bases from V and 2 bases from J, with 11 bases between. In germline, CDR1 is MNHNS, CDR2 SASEGT. This CDR3 region has 14 residues. DNA of the CDR3: TGTGCCAGCAGCTACAGGTCCCCCTACAATGAGCAGTTCTTC. Its translation: CASSYRSPYNEQFF.

This chain joins TRBV19 and TRBJ2-7; D uncertain. Per germline, CDR1 LNHDA and CDR2 SQIVND (reference sequence). Trimming cost V 6 bases and J 2 bases, with 17 bases left between them. The CDR3 covers 15 residues. For the CDR3, the DNA is TGTGCCAGTAGCCCGAACCCCACCAGGACCTACGAGCAGTACTTC. Its translation: CASSPNPTRTYEQYF.

This chain joins TRBV30 and TRBJ2-1; the D gene is possibly TRBD2 (5 bases). The CDR3 contains 17 residues. V gave up 1 base and J gave up 0 bases, with 16 bases separating them. CDR1 and CDR2 from the germline V gene are GTSNPN and SVGIG (reference sequence). The chain's CDR3 is CAWSAWRPKHSYNEQFF. DNA for the CDR3: TGTGCCTGGAGTGCCTGGAGGCCAAAACACTCCTACAATGAGCAGTTCTTC. The full variable domain, with the rest looked up from reference TRBV30 and TRBJ2-1, is SQTIHQWPATLVQPVGSPLSLECTVEGTSNPNLYWYRQAAGRGLQLLFYSVGIGQISSEVPQNLSASRPQDRQFILSSKKLLLSDSGFYLCAWSAWRPKHSYNEQFFGPGTRLTVL.

The gene calls are TRBV29-1 and TRBJ2-2, with 7 bases fitting TRBD1. After removal of 7 bases from V and 7 bases from J, the junction contained 18 bases not matched to a gene. Germline-derived CDR1 and CDR2 are SQVTM and ANQGSEA. The CDR3 has 16 residues. CDR3 region: CSARLWGRGQFGELFF. The DNA for the CDR3 is TGCAGCGCCCGACTTTGGGGTAGGGGGCAATTCGGGGAGCTGTTTTTT.

The chain couples TRBV7-3 to TRBJ2-2, with TRBD2 matching over 7 bases. With 1 base clipped from V and 6 bases from J, the junction kept 14 bases outside the gene matches. Germline CDR1 SGHTA, CDR2 FQGTGA. CDR3 length: 18 amino acids. CDR3 sequence (DNA): TGTGCCAGCAGCTTAAATGGTCAATTGGCGGGAGCCCCCGGGGAGCTGTTTTTT. This translates into CASSLNGQLAGAPGELFF.

The chain uses TRBV27 and TRBJ2-7; 10 bases map to TRBD2. Losses at the gene ends were 5 bases for V and 2 bases for J; bases not matched to a gene: 9. The CDR3 consists of 16 residues. Germline-derived CDR1 and CDR2 are MNHEY and SMNVEV (reference sequence). CDR3 sequence reads: CASSTLLAGIPYEQYF. The CDR3 coding sequence is TGTGCCAGCAGTACTCTACTAGCGGGGATTCCCTACGAGCAGTACTTC.